The T cell receptor (beta chain) under discussion was sequenced for a study of blood T cells in healthy people across ages. Together with a sample-barcoded 5' primer, a J-beta primer mix was included in a second PCR lasting about 7 to 12 cycles. Every sample produced at least 2.5 million CDR3-containing paired-end reads. MiXCR, run by TCRdb on the 5' RACE reads, gives a single entry per CDR3 protein. The table includes 1.5 million to 2 million distinct CDR3 sequences, roughly 28% detected once. CDR1 is DFQATT and CDR2 is SNEGSKA in the germline V gene (reference sequence). This CDR3 contains 18 residues. Trimming removed 1 base from V and 7 bases from J; junction bases left unmatched: 19.

V usage is TRBV20-1 and J usage is TRBJ2-7; TRBD2 matches 10 bases. The sequenced sample consisted of blood. The source is a woman younger than 45 in good health. CDR3 sequence (DNA): TGCAGTGCTAGAGCCCCGTTTGAAGCGGGAGGGCCTCCGGATGAGCAGTACTTC. This codes for CSARAPFEAGGPPDEQYF.